This T cell receptor (beta chain) was identified during a study of blood T cell repertoires in COVID-19. About the study: Both acute and convalescent COVID-19 samples were obtained from the United States, Italy and Spain.

CDR3 length equals 13 residues. Trimming left V 3 bases short and J 11 bases short, with 16 bases between. Looked up from germline, CDR1 is MNHEY and CDR2 is SVGAGI. Authors' analysis steps: Estimation of nucleated cell counts relied on the amplification of reference gene primers. Using immunoSEQ multiplex PCR, the repertoire was profiled, and TCRdb retains in-frame clones only, with some absent. The DNA was the basis for D and trimming; V, J and clone size are from that table. The sample consists of 200,000 to 300,000 clones, 86% of them appearing once. The chain links TRBV6-5 to TRBJ1-1; D ambiguous. The sequence came from a man aged 35 to 55 who had recovered from COVID-19. Sample: peripheral blood. CDR3 in DNA: TGTGCCAGCAGTTATGGAGCGGGTAACGGCGCTTTCTTT. Protein product: CASSYGAGNGAFF.